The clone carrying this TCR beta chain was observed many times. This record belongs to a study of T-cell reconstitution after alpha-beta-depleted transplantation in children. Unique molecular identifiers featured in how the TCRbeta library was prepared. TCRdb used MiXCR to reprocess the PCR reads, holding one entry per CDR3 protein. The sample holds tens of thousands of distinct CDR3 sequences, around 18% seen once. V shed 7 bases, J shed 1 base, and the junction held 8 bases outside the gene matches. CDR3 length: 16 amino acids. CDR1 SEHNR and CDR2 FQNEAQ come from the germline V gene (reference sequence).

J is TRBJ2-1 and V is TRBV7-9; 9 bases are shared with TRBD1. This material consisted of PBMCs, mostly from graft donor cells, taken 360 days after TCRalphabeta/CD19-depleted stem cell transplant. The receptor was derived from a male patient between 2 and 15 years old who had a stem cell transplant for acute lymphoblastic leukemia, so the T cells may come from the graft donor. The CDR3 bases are TGTGCCAGCACCCCGGACAGGGGATCTTCCTACAATGAGCAGTTCTTC. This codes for CASTPDRGSSYNEQFF.